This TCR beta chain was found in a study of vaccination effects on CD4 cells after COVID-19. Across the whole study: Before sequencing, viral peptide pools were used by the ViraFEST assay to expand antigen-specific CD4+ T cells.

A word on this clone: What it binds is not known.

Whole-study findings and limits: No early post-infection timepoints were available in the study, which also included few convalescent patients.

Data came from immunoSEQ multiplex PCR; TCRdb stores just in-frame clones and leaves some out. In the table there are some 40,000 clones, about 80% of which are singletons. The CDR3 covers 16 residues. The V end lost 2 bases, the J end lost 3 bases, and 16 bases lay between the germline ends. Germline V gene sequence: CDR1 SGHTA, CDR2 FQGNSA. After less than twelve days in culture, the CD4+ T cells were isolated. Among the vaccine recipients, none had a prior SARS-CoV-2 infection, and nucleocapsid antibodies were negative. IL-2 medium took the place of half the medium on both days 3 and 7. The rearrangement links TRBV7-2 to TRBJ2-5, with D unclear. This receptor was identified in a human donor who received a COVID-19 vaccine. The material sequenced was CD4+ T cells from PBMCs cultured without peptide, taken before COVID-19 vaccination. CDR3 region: CASSLWPRGLEETQYF. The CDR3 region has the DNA TGTGCCAGCAGCTTATGGCCTCGTGGGTTGGAAGAGACCCAGTACTTC.